The TCR beta chain under discussion was sequenced for a study of control samples from healthy donors and cancer patients. Germline V CDR1 and CDR2: SGHTA, FQGTGA. V lost 4 bases to trimming and J lost 6 bases, with 12 bases between them. This CDR3 is 13 amino acids long. The assay was immunoSEQ multiplex PCR, and TCRdb's table has in-frame clones only and misses some. The sample has around 53,000 clones, 70% to 90% seen once. The chain joins TRBV7-3 to TRBJ1-2, with D possibly matching TRBD1 (5 bases). The sequencing sample was made of PBMCs. This receptor was taken from a woman aged 50 to 60 with lung cancer. CDR3 sequence reads: CASSSGGGDGYTF. The CDR3 nucleotides are TGTGCCAGCAGCTCCGGGGGAGGGGATGGCTACACCTTC.